Shown below are 16 T cell receptor beta chains from a single sample sequenced in a study of OX40 agonist ivuxolimab in advanced cancers. Libraries were prepared by immunoSEQ multiplex PCR; TCRdb keeps only in-frame clonotypes and omits some of them. The repertoire has approximately 100,000 clones, 92% of them found once; the top ten carry 0.45% to 0.55%. Sequencing was performed on CD4+ or CD8+ T cells sorted from blood, taken in a trial of the OX40 agonist ivuxolimab. The receptor set was obtained from an adult with an advanced solid tumor such as melanoma, head and neck, liver or kidney cancer.

J is TRBJ2-5 and V is TRBV12-5; 7 nucleotides line up with TRBD2. CDR1 LGHNT and CDR2 FRNRAP come from the germline V gene. The CDR3 loop spans 13 amino acids. With 7 bases clipped from V and 2 bases from J, the junction kept 4 bases outside the gene matches. The CDR3 DNA reads TGTGCTAGTGCCTCGGGGGGTCAAGAGACCCAGTACTTC. Translated, it gives CASASGGQETQYF.

In its sample, this clone was seen once. The chain combines TRBV6-5 with TRBJ1-3; D uncertain. Trimming pared 0 bases from V and 0 bases from J, leaving 9 bases between. The CDR3 runs 16 residues. Germline values: CDR1 MNHEY, CDR2 SVGAGI. The CDR3 region is CASSYSRPPSGNTIYF. For the CDR3, the DNA is TGTGCCAGCAGTTACTCGAGGCCGCCCTCTGGAAACACCATATATTTT.

V usage is TRBV19 and J usage is TRBJ2-7; 10 positions match TRBD1. Germline lookup yields CDR1 LNHDA and CDR2 SQIVND (reference sequence). V gave up 3 bases and J gave up 4 bases; unmatched junction bases: 12. The CDR3 covers 17 residues. The chain's CDR3 is CASSIVHGDRGTYEQYF. CDR3 in DNA: TGTGCCAGTAGTATCGTTCATGGGGACAGGGGTACATACGAGCAGTACTTC.

The rearrangement links TRBV10-3 to TRBJ1-1; D possibly corresponds to TRBD1 (5 bases). V lost 4 bases and J lost 6, with 12 bases in between. The CDR3 contains 13 residues. Looked up from germline, CDR1 is ENHRY and CDR2 is SYGVKD. The DNA for the CDR3 is TGTGCCATCAGTGTCGGGGGTGACGCTGAAGCTTTCTTT. Protein sequence: CAISVGGDAEAFF.

This chain uses TRBV9 with TRBJ2-2, with D maybe TRBD2 (7 bases). There are 17 residues in the CDR3. Germline lookup yields CDR1 SGDLS and CDR2 YYNGEE. Deletions cut 3 bases from V and 6 bases from J, with 21 bases between. The CDR3 nucleotides read TGTGCCAGCAGCGCCCACGGCCGGGGGGCTAATTCCGGGGAGCTGTTTTTT. This encodes CASSAHGRGANSGELFF.

This chain joins TRBV10-3 and TRBJ2-3; D is ambiguous. The CDR3 loop spans 12 amino acids. The ends were cut back, 11 bases at V and 4 bases at J, with 13 bases in the middle. CDR1 is ENHRY, CDR2 SYGVKD, per germline. The CDR3 protein is CADPERSDTQYF. The DNA for the CDR3 is TGTGCCGACCCAGAACGCTCAGATACGCAGTATTTT.

This chain uses TRBV28 with TRBJ2-7; a possible D gene is TRBD2 (5 bases). CDR3 size: 13 residues. Per the germline V gene, CDR1 is MDHEN and CDR2 is SYDVKM. Trimming took off 3 bases at V and 9 bases at J, with 15 bases between the two ends. CDR3 DNA sequence: TGTGCCAGCAGTTTCCCCGCGGGCCCGGGGCAGTACTTC. Translating gives CASSFPAGPGQYF.

The rearrangement links TRBV14 to TRBJ1-1; D gene unclear. The V end was cut by 2 bases, the J end by 0 bases, with 13 bases between. In germline, CDR1 is SGHDN, CDR2 FVKESK. This CDR3 has 16 amino acids. CDR3 DNA: TGTGCCAGCAGCCAACTCATACCCTTCATGAACACTGAAGCTTTCTTT. Translation: CASSQLIPFMNTEAFF.

This clone has a single count. V is TRBV7-2 and J is TRBJ2-2, with unresolved D. Trimming removed 5 bases from V and 6 bases from J, with 10 bases in between. The germline gives CDR1 SGHTA, CDR2 FQGNSA. The CDR3 loop spans 13 amino acids. For the CDR3, the DNA is TGTGCCAGCAGCAATTATCTAGCCGGGGAGCTGTTTTTT. It yields the protein CASSNYLAGELFF.

This clone was found once. The chain joins TRBV11-3 to TRBJ2-5; 9 nucleotides agree with TRBD2. The CDR3 covers 16 residues. Germline V lookup: CDR1 SGHNT, CDR2 YENEEA. V was pared by 0 bases and J by 3 bases, with 5 bases of the junction left unmatched. The CDR3 region is CASSLDPPSGKETQYF. The DNA for the CDR3 is TGTGCCAGCAGCTTAGATCCGCCTAGCGGGAAAGAGACCCAGTACTTC.

The chain combines TRBV11-2 with TRBJ2-7; D possibly corresponds to TRBD2 (5 bases). V was trimmed by 6 bases and J by 0 bases, leaving 12 bases between them. The CDR3 runs 14 residues. Germline V gene lookup returns CDR1 SGHAT and CDR2 FQNNGV. The CDR3 sequence: CASRPIRDSYEQYF. CDR3 coding DNA: TGTGCCAGCAGGCCCATCCGGGACTCCTACGAGCAGTACTTC.

Here the CDR3 reads CASSFQGGETQYF. The CDR3 region has the DNA TGTGCCAGCAGCTTCCAGGGTGGAGAGACCCAGTACTTC. The chain links TRBV7-3 to TRBJ2-5, with D tentatively TRBD1 (5 bases). The germline gives CDR1 SGHTA, CDR2 FQGTGA. With 3 bases removed from V and 4 bases from J, the gap between germline ends came to 9 bases. This CDR3 spans 13 amino acids.

This clone was picked up one time. This chain connects TRBV12-5 to TRBJ2-1, with TRBD2 identical over 7 bases. With 6 bases clipped from V and 3 bases from J, the junction kept 2 bases outside the gene matches. Germline assignment: CDR1 LGHNT and CDR2 FRNRAP. The CDR3 consists of 13 residues. The CDR3 spells CASGLAVYNEQFF. Written as DNA, the CDR3 is TGTGCTAGTGGGCTAGCGGTCTACAATGAGCAGTTCTTC.

This chain links TRBV6-1 with TRBJ1-1; no clear D gene. V was trimmed by 7 bases and J by 0 bases, leaving 15 bases between them. Germline CDR1 and CDR2: MNHNS and SASEGT. This CDR3 has 15 residues. In nucleotides, the CDR3 is TGTGCCAGCACCGACTCGGCGGCAATGAACACTGAAGCTTTCTTT. Residues: CASTDSAAMNTEAFF.

The chain links TRBV11-3 to TRBJ2-7; 11 bases map to TRBD2. Trimming at V came to 3 bases and at J to 2 bases, leaving 6 bases not matched to a gene. The CDR3 covers 16 residues. Germline V CDR1 and CDR2: SGHNT, YENEEA. CDR3 in amino acids: CASSFPGTSGTYEQYF. CDR3 nucleotide sequence: TGTGCCAGCAGCTTCCCCGGGACTAGCGGAACCTACGAGCAGTACTTC.

This clone was detected only once. The V and J genes are TRBV2 and TRBJ1-4; D may be TRBD1 (5 bases). V was trimmed by 6 bases and J by 5 bases, leaving 13 bases between them. The CDR3 is 14 residues long. Germline CDR1 is SNHLY and CDR2 is FYNNEI. CDR3 loop: CASSQSRQNEKLFF. CDR3 sequence (DNA): TGTGCCAGCAGCCAGTCAAGACAGAATGAAAAACTGTTTTTT.